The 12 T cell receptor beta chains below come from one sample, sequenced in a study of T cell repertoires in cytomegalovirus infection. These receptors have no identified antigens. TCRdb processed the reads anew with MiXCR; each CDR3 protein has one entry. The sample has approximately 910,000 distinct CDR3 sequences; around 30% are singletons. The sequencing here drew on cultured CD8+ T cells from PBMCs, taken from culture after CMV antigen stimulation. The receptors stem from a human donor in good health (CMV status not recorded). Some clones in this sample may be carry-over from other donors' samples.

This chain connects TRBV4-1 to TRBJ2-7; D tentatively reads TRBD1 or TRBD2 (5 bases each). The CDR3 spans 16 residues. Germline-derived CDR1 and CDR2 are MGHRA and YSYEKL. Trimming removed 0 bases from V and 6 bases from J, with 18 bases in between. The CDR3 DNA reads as TGCGCCAGCAGCCAAGAATTTGGGGACGGACCTACCGAGCAGTACTTC. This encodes CASSQEFGDGPTEQYF.

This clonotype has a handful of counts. The CDR3 coding sequence is TGCGCCACCTACTCAAGCGTGTCTACGACCTACGAGCAGTACGTC. The encoded protein is CATYSSVSTTYEQYV. The genes are TRBV10-1 and TRBJ2-7; D unclear. Trimming removed 10 bases at V and 2 bases at J, with 21 bases between. The CDR3 extends over 15 amino acids. Germline V gene sequence: CDR1 WNHNN, CDR2 SYGVQD (reference sequence).

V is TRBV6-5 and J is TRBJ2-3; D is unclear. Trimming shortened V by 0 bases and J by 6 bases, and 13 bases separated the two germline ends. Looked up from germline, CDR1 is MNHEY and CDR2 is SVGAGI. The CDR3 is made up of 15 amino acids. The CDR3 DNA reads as TGTGCCAGCAGTTACTCGGAGCTGGTGATGGATACGCAGTATTTT. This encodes CASSYSELVMDTQYF.

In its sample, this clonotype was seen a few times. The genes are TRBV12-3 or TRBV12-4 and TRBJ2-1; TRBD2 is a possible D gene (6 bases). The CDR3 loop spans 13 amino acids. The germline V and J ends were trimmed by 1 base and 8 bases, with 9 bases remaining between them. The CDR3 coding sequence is TGTGCCAGCAGTTTAGTTGGGGGGTATGAGCAGTTCTTC. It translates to CASSLVGGYEQFF.

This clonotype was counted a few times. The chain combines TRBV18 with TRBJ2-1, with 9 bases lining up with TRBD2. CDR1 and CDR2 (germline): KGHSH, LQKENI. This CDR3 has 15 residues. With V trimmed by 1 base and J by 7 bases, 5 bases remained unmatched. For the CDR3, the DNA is TGTGCCAGCTCACCACATAGCGGGGGTCGAAATGAGCAGTTCTTC. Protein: CASSPHSGGRNEQFF.

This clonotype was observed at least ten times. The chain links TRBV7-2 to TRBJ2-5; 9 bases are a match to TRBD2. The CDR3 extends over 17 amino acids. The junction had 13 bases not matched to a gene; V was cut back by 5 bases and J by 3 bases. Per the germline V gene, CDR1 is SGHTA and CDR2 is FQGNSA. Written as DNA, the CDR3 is TGTGCCAGCAGCCTCCTGGCGAGCGGGGGGCCGGAAGAGACCCAGTACTTC. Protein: CASSLLASGGPEETQYF.

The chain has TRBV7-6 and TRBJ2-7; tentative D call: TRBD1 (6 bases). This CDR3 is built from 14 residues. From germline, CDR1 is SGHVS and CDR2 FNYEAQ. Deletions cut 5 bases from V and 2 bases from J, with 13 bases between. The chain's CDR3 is CASSQTQGPYEQYF. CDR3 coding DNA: TGTGCCAGCAGCCAGACCCAGGGGCCCTACGAGCAGTACTTC.

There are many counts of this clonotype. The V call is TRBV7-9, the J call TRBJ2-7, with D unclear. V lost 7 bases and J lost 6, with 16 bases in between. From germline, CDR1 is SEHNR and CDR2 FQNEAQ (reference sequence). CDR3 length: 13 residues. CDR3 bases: TGTGCCAGCACCTCTCCTTGGGCAGGCGAGCAGTACTTC. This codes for CASTSPWAGEQYF.

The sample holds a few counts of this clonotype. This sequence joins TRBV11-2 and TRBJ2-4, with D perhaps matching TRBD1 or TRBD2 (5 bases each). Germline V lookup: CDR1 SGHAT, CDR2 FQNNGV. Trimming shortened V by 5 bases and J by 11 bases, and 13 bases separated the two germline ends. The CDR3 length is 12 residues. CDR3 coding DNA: TGTGCCAGCAGCCGAGGGACGGAGCTTCAGTACTTC. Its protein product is CASSRGTELQYF.

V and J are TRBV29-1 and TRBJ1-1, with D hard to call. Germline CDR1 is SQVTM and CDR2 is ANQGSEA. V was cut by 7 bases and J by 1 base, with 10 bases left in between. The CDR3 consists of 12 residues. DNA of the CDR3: TGCAGCGCCCTGACACAGAACACTGAAGCTTTCTTT. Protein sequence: CSALTQNTEAFF. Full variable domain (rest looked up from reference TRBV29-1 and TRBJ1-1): SAVISQKPSRDICQRGTSLTIQCQVDSQVTMMFWYRQQPGQSLTLIATANQGSEATYESGFVIDKFPISRPNLTFSTLTVSNMSPEDSSIYLCSALTQNTEAFFGQGTRLTVV.

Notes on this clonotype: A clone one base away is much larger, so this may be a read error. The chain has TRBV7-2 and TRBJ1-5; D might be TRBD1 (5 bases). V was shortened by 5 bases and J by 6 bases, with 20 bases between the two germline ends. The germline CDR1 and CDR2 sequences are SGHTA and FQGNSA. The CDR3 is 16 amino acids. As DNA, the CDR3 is TGTGCCAGCAGCCCGGGAGGGGAGGGCCCAAGTCAGCCCCAGCATTTT. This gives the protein CASSPGGEGPSQPQHF.

Written as DNA, the CDR3 is TGTGCCATCAGGCCGGGACAGACCTACAATGAGCAGTTCTTC. This encodes CAIRPGQTYNEQFF. The V call is TRBV10-3, the J call TRBJ2-1, with 7 bases fitting TRBD1. Trimming removed 6 bases from V and 2 bases from J; junction bases left unmatched: 4. Germline CDR1 reads ENHRY; CDR2 reads SYGVKD. The CDR3 consists of 14 residues.